What follows describes a single TCR beta chain. The sample is drawn from a study of blood T cell repertoires in COVID-19. In the study overall: PBMCs, B-cell-depleted T cells, or T cells provided the cDNA or gDNA that made up the material.

CDR1 and CDR2 (germline): SGHVS, FNYEAQ. V lost 5 bases and J lost 2; bases outside the gene matches: 6. The CDR3 loop spans 16 amino acids. In the authors' methods: Nucleated cell number was recorded as an estimate derived from reference gene primer amplification. TCRdb keeps only in-frame clones here, not all; method: immunoSEQ multiplex PCR. V and J calls and clone size are copied from that table; D and trimming were computed from the DNA. The data contain 150,000 to 200,000 clones, roughly 89% of them singletons. The chain uses TRBV7-6 and TRBJ2-7; 13 bases map to TRBD2. Sample: peripheral blood. This clonotype originated in a human donor in a cohort sampled during active COVID-19. The CDR3 region is CASSLRGTSGTYEQYF. In nucleotides, the CDR3 is TGTGCCAGCAGCCTTAGGGGGACTAGCGGGACCTACGAGCAGTACTTC.